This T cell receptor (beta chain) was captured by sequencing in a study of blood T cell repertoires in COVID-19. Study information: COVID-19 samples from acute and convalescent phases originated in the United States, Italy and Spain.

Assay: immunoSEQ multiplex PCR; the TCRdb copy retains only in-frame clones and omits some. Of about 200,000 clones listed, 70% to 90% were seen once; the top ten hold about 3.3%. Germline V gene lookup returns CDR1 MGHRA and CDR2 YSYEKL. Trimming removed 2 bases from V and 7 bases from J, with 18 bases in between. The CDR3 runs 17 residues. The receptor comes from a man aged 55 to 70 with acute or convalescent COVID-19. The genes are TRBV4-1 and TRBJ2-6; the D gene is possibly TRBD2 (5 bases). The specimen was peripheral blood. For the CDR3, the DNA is TGCGCCAGCAGCCAATACCGGACGGGCGGAGGAGCCAACGTCCTGACTTTC. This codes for CASSQYRTGGGANVLTF.